The rows below give T cell receptor beta chains drawn from one sample of a study of radiotherapy plus CTLA-4 blockade in lung cancer. Generated by immunoSEQ multiplex PCR, the TCRdb table keeps only in-frame clones and is missing some. The sample shows roughly 85,000 clones, more than 75% of them seen only once. Sequenced material: peripheral blood, taken from a patient treated with radiotherapy plus ipilimumab. These receptors originate from a human donor with non-small cell lung cancer that progressed on radiotherapy plus ipilimumab. Each CDR3 is given with its conserved first and last residue. Fields, in order: J gene, CDR3 length, V gene, D gene, CDR3 protein, CDR3 DNA. A D gene is named only where the DNA matches it firmly.

>TRBJ2-3|15|TRBV5-4|TRBD2
CASSETSSRTDTQYF
TGTGCCAGCAGCGAGACTAGCTCAAGAACAGATACGCAGTATTTT
>TRBJ1-2|13|TRBV6-1|.
CASSERTDYGYTF
TGTGCCAGCAGTGAACGCACGGACTATGGCTACACCTTC
>TRBJ1-1|15|TRBV11-1|.
CASSLSVFGNTEAFF
TGTGCCAGCAGCTTGTCGGTGTTTGGGAACACTGAAGCTTTCTTT
>TRBJ2-7|15|TRBV6-5|.
CASSYYQGNLYEQYF
TGTGCCAGCAGTTACTACCAGGGGAACCTCTACGAGCAGTACTTC
>TRBJ1-2|12|TRBV5-1|.
CASSLAGEGYTF
TGCGCCAGCAGCTTGGCTGGTGAAGGCTACACCTTC
>TRBJ1-2|16|TRBV5-1|.
CASSLSGWGREDGYTF
TGCGCCAGCAGCTTGTCGGGCTGGGGTAGAGAGGATGGCTACACCTTC
>TRBJ1-2|14|TRBV4-1|.
CASSAGRTNYGYTF
TGCGCCAGCAGCGCAGGACGGACTAACTATGGCTACACCTTC
>TRBJ2-1|15|TRBV9|.
CASSVGDPNNNEQFF
TGTGCCAGCAGCGTAGGGGACCCAAACAACAATGAGCAGTTCTTC
>TRBJ2-7|14|TRBV10-3|.
CAIRTGTGVYEQYF
TGTGCCATCAGGACCGGGACGGGGGTCTACGAGCAGTACTTC
>TRBJ1-1|15|TRBV4-1|.
CASSQGGGLNTEAFF
TGCGCCAGCAGCCAAGGGGGGGGGCTAAACACTGAAGCTTTCTTT